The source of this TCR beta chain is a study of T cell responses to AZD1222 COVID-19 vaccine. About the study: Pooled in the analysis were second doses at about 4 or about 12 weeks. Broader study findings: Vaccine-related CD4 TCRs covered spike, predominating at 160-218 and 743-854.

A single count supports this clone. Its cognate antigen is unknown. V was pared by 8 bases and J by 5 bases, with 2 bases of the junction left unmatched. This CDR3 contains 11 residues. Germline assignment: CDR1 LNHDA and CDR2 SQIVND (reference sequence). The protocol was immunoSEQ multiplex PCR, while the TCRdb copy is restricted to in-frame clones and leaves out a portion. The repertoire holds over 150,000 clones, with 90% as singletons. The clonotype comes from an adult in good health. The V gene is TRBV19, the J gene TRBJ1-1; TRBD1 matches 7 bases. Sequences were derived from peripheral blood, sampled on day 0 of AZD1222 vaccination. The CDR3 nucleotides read TGTGCCAGTCGACAGGGTACTGAAGCTTTCTTT. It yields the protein CASRQGTEAFF. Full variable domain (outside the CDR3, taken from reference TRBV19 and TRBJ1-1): DGGITQSPKYLFRKEGQNVTLSCEQNLNHDAMYWYRQDPGQGLRLIYYSQIVNDFQKGDIAEGYSVSREKKESFPLTVTSAQKNPTAFYLCASRQGTEAFFGQGTRLTVV.